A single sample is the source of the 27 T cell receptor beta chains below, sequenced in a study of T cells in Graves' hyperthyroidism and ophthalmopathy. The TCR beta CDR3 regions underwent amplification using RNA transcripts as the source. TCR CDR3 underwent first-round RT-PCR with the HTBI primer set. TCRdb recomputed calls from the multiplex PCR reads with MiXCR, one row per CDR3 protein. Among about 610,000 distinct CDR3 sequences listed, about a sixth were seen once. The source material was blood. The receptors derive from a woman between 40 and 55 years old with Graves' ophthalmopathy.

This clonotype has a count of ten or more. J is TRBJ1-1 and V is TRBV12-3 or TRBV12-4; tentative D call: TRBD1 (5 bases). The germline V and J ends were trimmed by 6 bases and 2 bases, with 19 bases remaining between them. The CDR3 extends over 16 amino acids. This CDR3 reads CASREFGAPVNTEAFF. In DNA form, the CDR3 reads TGTGCCAGCAGGGAGTTCGGGGCGCCGGTCAACACTGAAGCTTTCTTT.

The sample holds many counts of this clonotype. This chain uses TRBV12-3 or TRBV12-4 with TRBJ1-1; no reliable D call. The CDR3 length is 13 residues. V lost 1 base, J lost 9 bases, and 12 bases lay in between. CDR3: CASSLVGMGKAFF. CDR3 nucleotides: TGTGCCAGCAGTTTAGTAGGCATGGGGAAAGCTTTCTTT.

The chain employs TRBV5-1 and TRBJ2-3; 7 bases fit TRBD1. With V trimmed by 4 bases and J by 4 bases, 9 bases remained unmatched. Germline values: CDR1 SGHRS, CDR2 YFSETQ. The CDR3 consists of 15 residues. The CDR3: CASSPGTVGADTQYF. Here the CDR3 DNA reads TGCGCCAGCAGCCCCGGGACAGTGGGGGCAGATACGCAGTATTTT.

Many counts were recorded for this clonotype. The CDR3 sequence: CASSQIPTVNYGYTF. CDR3 nucleotide sequence: TGTGCCAGCAGCCAGATCCCGACGGTGAACTATGGCTACACCTTC. The V call is TRBV11-3, the J call TRBJ1-2, with D unclear. The V end was cut by 5 bases, the J end by 2 bases, with 15 bases between. Germline V gene sequence: CDR1 SGHNT, CDR2 YENEEA. CDR3 size: 15 residues.

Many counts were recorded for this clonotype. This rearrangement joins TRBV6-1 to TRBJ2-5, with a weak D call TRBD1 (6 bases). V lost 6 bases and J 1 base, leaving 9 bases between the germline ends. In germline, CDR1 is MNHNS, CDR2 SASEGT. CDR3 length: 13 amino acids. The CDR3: CASRGTPQETQYF. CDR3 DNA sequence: TGTGCCAGCAGAGGGACACCCCAAGAGACCCAGTACTTC.

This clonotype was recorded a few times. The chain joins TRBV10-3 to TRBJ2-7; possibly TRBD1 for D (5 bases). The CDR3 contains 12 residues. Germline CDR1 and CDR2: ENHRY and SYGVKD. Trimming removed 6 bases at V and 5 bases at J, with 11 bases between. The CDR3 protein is CAISGPGNEQYF. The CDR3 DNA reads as TGTGCCATCAGCGGTCCAGGGAACGAGCAGTACTTC.

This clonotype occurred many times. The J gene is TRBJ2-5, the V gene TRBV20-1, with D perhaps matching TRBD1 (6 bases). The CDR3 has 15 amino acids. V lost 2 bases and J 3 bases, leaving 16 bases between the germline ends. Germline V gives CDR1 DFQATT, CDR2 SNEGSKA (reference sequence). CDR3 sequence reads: CSARSPRTAEETQYF. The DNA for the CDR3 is TGCAGTGCTAGATCCCCAAGGACAGCGGAAGAGACCCAGTACTTC.

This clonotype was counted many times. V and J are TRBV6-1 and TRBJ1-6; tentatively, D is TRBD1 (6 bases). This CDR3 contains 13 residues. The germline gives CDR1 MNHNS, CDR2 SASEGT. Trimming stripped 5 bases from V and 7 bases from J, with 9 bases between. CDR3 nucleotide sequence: TGTGCCAGCAGTACAGGGTTGAATTCACCCCTCCACTTT. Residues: CASSTGLNSPLHF.

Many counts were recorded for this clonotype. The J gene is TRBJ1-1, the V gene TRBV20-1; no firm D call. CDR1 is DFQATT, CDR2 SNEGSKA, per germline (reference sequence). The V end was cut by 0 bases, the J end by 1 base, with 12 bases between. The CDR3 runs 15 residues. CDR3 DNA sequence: TGCAGTGCTAGAGATTCACGGGATAAGAACACTGAAGCTTTCTTT. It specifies CSARDSRDKNTEAFF.

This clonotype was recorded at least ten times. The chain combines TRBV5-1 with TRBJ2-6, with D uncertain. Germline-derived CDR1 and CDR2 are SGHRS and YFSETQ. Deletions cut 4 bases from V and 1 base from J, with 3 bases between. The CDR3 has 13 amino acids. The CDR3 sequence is CASSQSGANVLTF. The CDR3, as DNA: TGCGCCAGCAGCCAATCTGGGGCCAACGTCCTGACTTTC.

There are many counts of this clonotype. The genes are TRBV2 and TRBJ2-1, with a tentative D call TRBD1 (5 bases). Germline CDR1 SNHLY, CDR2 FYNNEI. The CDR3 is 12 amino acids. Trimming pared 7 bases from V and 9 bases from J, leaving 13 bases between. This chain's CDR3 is CASKQGRGEQFF. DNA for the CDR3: TGTGCCAGCAAGCAGGGTCGCGGTGAGCAGTTCTTC.

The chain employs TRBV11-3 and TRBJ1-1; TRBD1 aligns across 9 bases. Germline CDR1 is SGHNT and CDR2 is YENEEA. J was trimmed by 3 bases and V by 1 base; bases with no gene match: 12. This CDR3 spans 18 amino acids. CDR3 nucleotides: TGTGCCAGCAGCTTAGCCAAAATACAGGGGGCGGGGGACACTGAAGCTTTCTTT. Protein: CASSLAKIQGAGDTEAFF.

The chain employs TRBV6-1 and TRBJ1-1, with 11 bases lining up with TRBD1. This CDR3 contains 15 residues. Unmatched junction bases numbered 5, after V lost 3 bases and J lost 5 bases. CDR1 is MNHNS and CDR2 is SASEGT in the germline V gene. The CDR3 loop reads CASSESDRGRTEAFF. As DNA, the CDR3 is TGTGCCAGCAGTGAGTCGGACAGGGGGCGGACTGAAGCTTTCTTT.

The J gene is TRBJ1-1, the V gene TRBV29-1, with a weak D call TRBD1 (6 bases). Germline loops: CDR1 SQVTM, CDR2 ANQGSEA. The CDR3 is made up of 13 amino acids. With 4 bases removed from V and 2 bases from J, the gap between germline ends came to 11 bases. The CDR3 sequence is CSVVAGTNTEAFF. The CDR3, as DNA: TGCAGCGTTGTCGCAGGGACAAACACTGAAGCTTTCTTT. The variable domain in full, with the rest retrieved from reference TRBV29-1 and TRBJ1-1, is SAVISQKPSRDICQRGTSLTIQCQVDSQVTMMFWYRQQPGQSLTLIATANQGSEATYESGFVIDKFPISRPNLTFSTLTVSNMSPEDSSIYLCSVVAGTNTEAFFGQGTRLTVV.

CDR3 bases: TGTGCCAGCAGCCGGACAGCCGTGACTAGCGGGGGAGCAGATACGCAGTATTTT. This sequence encodes CASSRTAVTSGGADTQYF. The chain employs TRBV27 and TRBJ2-3, with 12 bases fitting TRBD2. The CDR3 consists of 18 residues. Germline trimming cut 6 bases from V and 4 bases from J; bases unmatched to any gene: 14. Germline V gene data show CDR1 as MNHEY and CDR2 as SMNVEV (reference sequence).

This CDR3 reads CASQPQGSYNSPLHF. CDR3 DNA: TGTGCCTCCCAACCACAGGGCTCCTATAATTCACCCCTCCACTTT. V and J are TRBV7-9 and TRBJ1-6; D might be TRBD1 (6 bases). The length of the CDR3 is 15 residues. With 11 bases removed from V and 0 bases from J, the gap between germline ends came to 14 bases. The germline CDR1 and CDR2 sequences are SEHNR and FQNEAQ (reference sequence).

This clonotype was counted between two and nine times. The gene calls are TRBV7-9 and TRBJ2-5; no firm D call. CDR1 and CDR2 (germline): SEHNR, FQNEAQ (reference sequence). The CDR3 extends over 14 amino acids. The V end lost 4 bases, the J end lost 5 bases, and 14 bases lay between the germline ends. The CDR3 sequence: CASSSYSAAETQYF. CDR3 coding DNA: TGTGCCAGCAGCTCCTACAGTGCCGCGGAGACCCAGTACTTC.

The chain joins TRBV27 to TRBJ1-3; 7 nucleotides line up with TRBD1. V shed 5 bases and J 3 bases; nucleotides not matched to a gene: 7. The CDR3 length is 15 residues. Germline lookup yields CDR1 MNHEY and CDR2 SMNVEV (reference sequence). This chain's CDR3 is CASSPRGWDGNTIYF. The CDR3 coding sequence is TGTGCCAGCAGTCCCAGGGGGTGGGATGGAAACACCATATATTTT.

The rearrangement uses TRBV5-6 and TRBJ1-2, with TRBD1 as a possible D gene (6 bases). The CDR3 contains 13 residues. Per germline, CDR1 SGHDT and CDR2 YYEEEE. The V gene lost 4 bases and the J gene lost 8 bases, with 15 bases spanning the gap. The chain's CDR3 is CASSLARGKGYTF. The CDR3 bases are TGTGCCAGCAGCCTCGCCAGGGGTAAAGGCTACACCTTC.

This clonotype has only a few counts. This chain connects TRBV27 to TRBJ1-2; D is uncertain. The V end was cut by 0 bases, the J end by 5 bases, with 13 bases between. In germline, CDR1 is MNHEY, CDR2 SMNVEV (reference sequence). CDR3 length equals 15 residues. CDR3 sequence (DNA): TGTGCCAGCAGTTTATCCCCCCCCGGCTTGTATGGCTACACCTTC. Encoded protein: CASSLSPPGLYGYTF.

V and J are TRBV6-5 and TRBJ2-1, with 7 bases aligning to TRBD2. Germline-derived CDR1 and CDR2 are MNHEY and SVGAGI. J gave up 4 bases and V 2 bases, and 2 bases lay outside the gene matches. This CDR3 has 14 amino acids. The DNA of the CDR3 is TGTGCCAGCAGTTACCTAGCGGAGTACAATGAGCAGTTCTTC. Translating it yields CASSYLAEYNEQFF.

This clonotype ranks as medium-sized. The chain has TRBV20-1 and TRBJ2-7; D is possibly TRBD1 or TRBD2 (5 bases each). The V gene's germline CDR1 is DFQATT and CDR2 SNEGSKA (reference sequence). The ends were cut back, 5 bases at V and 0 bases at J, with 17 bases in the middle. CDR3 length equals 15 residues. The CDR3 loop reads CSAHRFPGSSYEQYF. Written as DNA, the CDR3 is TGCAGTGCTCACAGGTTCCCTGGGAGCTCCTACGAGCAGTACTTC.

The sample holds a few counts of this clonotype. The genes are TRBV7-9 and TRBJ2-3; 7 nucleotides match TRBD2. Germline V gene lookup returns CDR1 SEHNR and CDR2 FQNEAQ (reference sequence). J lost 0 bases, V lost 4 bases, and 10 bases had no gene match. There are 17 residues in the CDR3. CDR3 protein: CASSSGLGGASTDTQYF. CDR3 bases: TGTGCCAGCAGCTCTGGGCTGGGAGGGGCTAGCACAGATACGCAGTATTTT.

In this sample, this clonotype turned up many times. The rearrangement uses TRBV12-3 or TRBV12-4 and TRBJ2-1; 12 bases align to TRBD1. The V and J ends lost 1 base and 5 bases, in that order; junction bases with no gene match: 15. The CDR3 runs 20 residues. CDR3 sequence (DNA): TGTGCCAGCAGTTTAGGGGACAGGGGGCATAGGACTAGTGCCAACAATGAGCAGTTCTTC. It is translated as CASSLGDRGHRTSANNEQFF.

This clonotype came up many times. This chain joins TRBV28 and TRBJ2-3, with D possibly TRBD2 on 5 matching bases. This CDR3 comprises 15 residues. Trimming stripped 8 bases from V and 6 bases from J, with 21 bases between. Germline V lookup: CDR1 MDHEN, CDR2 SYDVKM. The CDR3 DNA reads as TGTGCCAGCCGGGGTCGGTACTTAGACGCGGATACGCAGTATTTT. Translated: CASRGRYLDADTQYF.

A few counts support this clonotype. In DNA form, the CDR3 reads TGCGCCAGCAGCGGTGTAAAGAACACCGGGGAGCTGTTTTTT. Translating gives CASSGVKNTGELFF. V and J are TRBV4-1 and TRBJ2-2; D unresolved. V lost 5 bases, J lost 1 base, and 8 bases lay in between. Germline V gene lookup returns CDR1 MGHRA and CDR2 YSYEKL. The CDR3 has 14 amino acids.

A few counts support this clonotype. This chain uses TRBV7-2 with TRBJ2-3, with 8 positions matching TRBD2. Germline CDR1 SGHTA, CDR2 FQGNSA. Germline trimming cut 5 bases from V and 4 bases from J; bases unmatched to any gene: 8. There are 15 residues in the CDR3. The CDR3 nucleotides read TGTGCCAGCAGCCCCCTAGCGGGCTTCGCAGATACGCAGTATTTT. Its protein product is CASSPLAGFADTQYF.